A selection of T cell receptor beta chains follows, all from one sample in a study of neurological immune-mediated disorders. MiXCR, run by TCRdb on the 5' RACE reads, gives a single entry per CDR3 protein. In the table there are about 60,000 distinct CDR3 sequences, around 11% of which are singletons. The sample consisted of PBMCs. Receptor source: a male donor with HTLV-1-associated myelopathy (HAM/TSP). CDR3s include the opening cysteine and the closing phenylalanine or tryptophan. A D gene is named only where the DNA matches it firmly. Clone size is not always given. Where it is, it says once, few, many or a class for expanded clones.

v_gene,j_gene,abundance,d_gene,CDR3aa,CDR3nt
TRBV5-1,TRBJ1-1,many,NA,CASSPEGGAGTEAFF,TGCGCCAGCAGCCCCGAGGGGGGCGCGGGCACTGAAGCTTTCTTT
TRBV18,TRBJ1-1,NA,NA,CASSPTLSEAFF,TGTGCCAGCTCACCTACCCTTTCTGAAGCTTTCTTT
TRBV7-6,TRBJ2-3,many,NA,CASSLAGAGLAKNTQYF,TGTGCCAGCAGCTTAGCTGGGGCTGGGCTAGCTAAGAATACGCAGTATTTT
TRBV20-1,TRBJ1-6,many,NA,CSARRPGGSSYNSPLHF,TGCAGTGCGCGGCGGCCCGGGGGTAGCTCCTATAATTCACCCCTCCACTTT
TRBV5-1,TRBJ2-7,many,NA,CASSLATDEQYF,TGCGCCAGCAGCTTGGCGACAGACGAGCAGTACTTC
TRBV18,TRBJ1-6,NA,NA,CASSPPWRGGYNSPLHF,TGTGCCAGCTCACCCCCTTGGAGGGGCGGGTATAATTCACCCCTCCACTTT
TRBV29-1,TRBJ2-1,many,TRBD2,CSAGLALNEQFF,TGCAGCGCGGGACTAGCGTTGAATGAGCAGTTCTTC
TRBV5-1,TRBJ2-3,many,NA,CASRVQGLADTQYF,TGCGCCAGCAGGGTACAGGGTCTCGCAGATACGCAGTATTTT
TRBV20-1,TRBJ2-7,many,TRBD1,CSARIRDSSYEQYF,TGCAGTGCCAGGATCCGGGACAGCTCCTACGAGCAGTACTTC
TRBV25-1,TRBJ1-6,many,NA,CASSKPGPNSPLHF,TGTGCCAGCAGCAAGCCGGGACCGAATTCACCCCTCCACTTT
TRBV29-1,TRBJ2-7,NA,TRBD2,CSAVVRRGGEQYF,TGCAGCGCGGTGGTGAGACGGGGAGGGGAGCAGTACTTC
TRBV7-6,TRBJ2-5,many,NA,CASSLGAGGLETQYF,TGTGCCAGCAGCTTAGGGGCCGGGGGGCTCGAGACCCAGTACTTC
TRBV2,TRBJ1-2,many,TRBD1,CASSLARDRGYGYTF,TGTGCCAGCAGCCTAGCCAGGGACAGGGGCTATGGCTACACCTTC
TRBV7-3,TRBJ2-3,many,TRBD1,CASSTTGFDADTQYF,TGTGCCAGCAGCACGACAGGGTTTGACGCAGATACGCAGTATTTT
TRBV7-9,TRBJ1-1,NA,NA,CASSRGGHLNTEAFF,TGTGCCAGCAGCCGTGGGGGACACCTGAACACTGAAGCTTTCTTT
TRBV12-3/TRBV12-4,TRBJ1-5,many,NA,CASSSKGPQHF,TGTGCCAGCAGTAGTAAAGGGCCCCAGCATTTT
TRBV2,TRBJ2-7,many,NA,CASSEDEQYF,TGTGCCAGCAGTGAAGACGAGCAGTACTTC
TRBV5-1,TRBJ2-5,many,NA,CASSYSPGELETQYF,TGCGCCAGCAGCTATTCGCCAGGGGAGTTGGAGACCCAGTACTTC
TRBV12-3/TRBV12-4,TRBJ2-3,many,NA,CASSLGVGGDTQYF,TGTGCCAGCAGTTTAGGGGTGGGTGGGGATACGCAGTATTTT
TRBV6-1,TRBJ2-5,few,NA,CASSVTGLPGGTQYF,TGTGCCAGCAGTGTGACGGGACTTCCCGGGGGGACCCAGTACTTC
TRBV7-9,TRBJ2-1,many,TRBD1,CMSTRSGTGVSEQFF,TGCATGTCCACCCGGTCGGGGACAGGGGTTAGTGAGCAGTTCTTC
TRBV7-2,TRBJ1-2,many,TRBD1,CASSPQGVGGYTF,TGTGCCAGCAGCCCACAGGGGGTGGGGGGCTACACCTTC
TRBV7-9,TRBJ2-3,NA,TRBD2,CASTPPTSGTDTQYF,TGTGCCAGCACCCCACCTACTAGCGGGACAGATACGCAGTATTTT
TRBV5-1,TRBJ2-1,NA,TRBD1,CASSLGDRTHNEQFF,TGCGCCAGCAGCTTGGGGGACAGAACTCACAATGAGCAGTTCTTC
TRBV15,TRBJ1-3,many,NA,CATSRDMGLGIGSGNTIYF,TGTGCCACCAGCAGAGATATGGGCCTAGGGATAGGCTCTGGAAACACCATATATTTT
TRBV20-1,TRBJ2-7,many,NA,CSAMDQDGKQYF,TGCAGTGCCATGGACCAGGACGGCAAGCAGTACTTC
TRBV4-3,TRBJ1-2,many,TRBD1,CASSRDRDLTGYTF,TGCGCCAGCAGCCGGGACAGAGATCTTACCGGCTACACCTTC
TRBV5-1,TRBJ1-2,many,TRBD1,CASSLRTGGDYGYTF,TGCGCCAGCAGCTTAAGGACAGGGGGTGACTATGGCTACACCTTC
TRBV18,TRBJ2-7,many,TRBD1,CASSPPVGQGKYEQYF,TGTGCCAGCTCACCCCCTGTGGGACAGGGGAAATACGAGCAGTACTTC
TRBV7-2,TRBJ1-6,many,TRBD1,CASRLGQGGNSPLHF,TGTGCCAGCAGACTCGGACAGGGGGGGAATTCACCCCTCCACTTT
TRBV7-9,TRBJ1-3,few,TRBD1,CASSVDRALTGSGNTIYF,TGTGCCAGCAGCGTCGACAGGGCCCTAACGGGTTCTGGAAACACCATATATTTT
TRBV9,TRBJ1-3,few,NA,CASNPGGRPPDTIYF,TGTGCCAGCAACCCCGGGGGGAGGCCGCCGGACACCATATATTTT
TRBV10-2,TRBJ1-5,many,NA,CASSILGPNQPQHF,TGCGCCAGCAGCATTCTGGGACCTAATCAGCCCCAGCATTTT
TRBV27,TRBJ2-3,many,NA,CASSLSRAGPLDTQYF,TGTGCCAGCAGTTTATCGAGGGCGGGGCCTTTGGATACGCAGTATTTT
TRBV29-1,TRBJ2-3,many,NA,CSAATVSTDTQYF,TGCAGCGCCGCGACAGTTAGCACAGATACGCAGTATTTT
TRBV20-1,TRBJ1-6,many,NA,CSARDSGRVSSPLHF,TGCAGTGCTAGAGACTCCGGTAGGGTGTCCTCACCCCTCCACTTT
TRBV25-1,TRBJ1-2,many,NA,CASSDPGASGYTF,TGTGCCAGCAGTGATCCGGGGGCAAGTGGCTACACCTTC
TRBV15,TRBJ1-1,many,NA,CATSSGEGSATEAFF,TGTGCCACCAGCAGCGGGGAGGGGAGCGCCACTGAAGCTTTCTTT
TRBV20-1,TRBJ1-3,many,NA,CSAREYSGNTIYF,TGCAGTGCTAGAGAATACTCTGGAAACACCATATATTTT
TRBV7-2,TRBJ1-5,many,NA,CASSLGQGKGAQHF,TGTGCCAGCAGCTTAGGCCAGGGCAAGGGTGCCCAGCATTTT
TRBV6-5,TRBJ1-6,many,TRBD1,CASSSLGTGSSPLHF,TGTGCCAGCAGTTCCCTAGGGACAGGGAGCTCACCCCTCCACTTT
TRBV5-1,TRBJ1-5,many,NA,CASSATGTNNQPQHF,TGCGCCAGCAGCGCCACCGGGACAAACAATCAGCCCCAGCATTTT